The 10 T cell receptor beta chains presented below share a single source sample, sequenced in a study of control samples from healthy donors and cancer patients. Libraries were prepared by immunoSEQ multiplex PCR; TCRdb keeps only in-frame clonotypes and omits some of them. The repertoire holds approximately 100,000 clones, with less than 95% as singletons. The specimen sequenced was blood. The receptor set was obtained from a human donor in good health. The donor label of this sample is uncertain.

The chain has TRBV5-6 and TRBJ2-3; D perhaps matches TRBD1 (6 bases). This CDR3 has 16 amino acids. Trimming left V 2 bases short and J 3 bases short, with 16 bases between. Germline CDR1 is SGHDT and CDR2 is YYEEEE. The CDR3 DNA is TGTGCCAGCAGCTTTATCAGGGGCATCGGAACAGATACGCAGTATTTT. Amino acids: CASSFIRGIGTDTQYF.

The J gene is TRBJ1-2, the V gene TRBV6-6; 8 nucleotides line up with TRBD1. The germline gives CDR1 MNHNY, CDR2 SVGAGI (reference sequence). The CDR3 length is 14 residues. The trim removed 5 bases at V and 8 bases at J, leaving 10 bases unmatched. The CDR3 DNA follows: TGTGCCAGCAGTCGCCAGACAGGGGTGGTAGGCTACACCTTC. Amino acids: CASSRQTGVVGYTF.

This clone was recorded once. The V and J genes are TRBV7-2 and TRBJ1-1; D not certain. CDR3 length: 12 amino acids. In germline, CDR1 is SGHTA, CDR2 FQGNSA. Trimming stripped 5 bases from V and 3 bases from J, with 7 bases between. CDR3 in DNA: TGTGCCAGCAGCCCCCGACACACTGAAGCTTTCTTT. Translated, it gives CASSPRHTEAFF. The whole variable domain, filled in from reference TRBV7-2 and TRBJ1-1, reads GAGVSQSPSNKVTEKGKDVELRCDPISGHTALYWYRQSLGQGLEFLIYFQGNSAPDKSGLPSDRFSAERTGGSVSTLTIQRTQQEDSAVYLCASSPRHTEAFFGQGTRLTVV.

The chain employs TRBV5-3 and TRBJ2-7; 9 bases match TRBD1. TRBV5-3 belongs to the ORF category, with a function that is uncertain. The CDR3 runs to 17 residues. V trimming: 0 bases; J trimming: 6 bases; junction bases outside the gene matches: 13. CDR3 coding DNA: TGTGCCAGAAGCTTGGGGGGCCGGGACAGGGAGTTTTTCGAGCAGTACTTC. As protein: CARSLGGRDREFFEQYF.

This clone was seen once. This sequence joins TRBV12-3 or TRBV12-4 and TRBJ2-7; D is ambiguous. V shed 2 bases and J shed 3 bases, with 5 bases lying between them. The CDR3 covers 12 residues. The CDR3 reads CASSLSHYEQYF. The CDR3 bases are TGTGCCAGCAGTTTATCCCACTACGAGCAGTACTTC.

The chain uses TRBV6-6 and TRBJ1-4; the match to TRBD1 covers 9 bases. Germline trimming cut 0 bases from V and 11 bases from J; bases unmatched to any gene: 4. The germline gives CDR1 MNHNY, CDR2 SVGAGI (reference sequence). The CDR3 sequence is 14 residues long. As DNA, the CDR3 is TGTGCCAGCAGTTACTCGGACAGGGGAAGGAAACTGTTTTTT. This translates into CASSYSDRGRKLFF.

The chain recombines TRBV5-1 with TRBJ2-1; 9 bases line up with TRBD2. V was pared by 0 bases and J by 9 bases, with 1 base of the junction left unmatched. The CDR3 totals 13 residues. Germline lookup yields CDR1 SGHRS and CDR2 YFSETQ. This CDR3 is CASSLETSGEQFF. The CDR3 coding sequence is TGCGCCAGCAGCTTGGAGACTAGCGGTGAGCAGTTCTTC.

Comment on this clone: A read error is possible here, since a much larger clone lies one base away. The V gene is TRBV11-2, the J gene TRBJ2-2; TRBD1 matches at 10 bases. The CDR3 is 15 residues long. CDR1 is SGHAT and CDR2 is FQNNGV in the germline V gene. V trimming: 5 bases; J trimming: 3 bases; junction bases outside the gene matches: 3. The CDR3 reads CASSPGTGDTGELFF. The CDR3 bases are TGTGCCAGCAGCCCCGGGACAGGGGACACCGGGGAGCTGTTTTTT.

The chain employs TRBV30 and TRBJ1-3; D is uncertain. CDR1 and CDR2 from the germline V gene are GTSNPN and SVGIG (reference sequence). V was trimmed by 4 bases and J by 0 bases, leaving 10 bases between them. This CDR3 has 14 amino acids. CDR3 protein: CAWKGKISGNTIYF. CDR3 in DNA: TGTGCCTGGAAGGGAAAAATCTCTGGAAACACCATATATTTT. The complete variable domain, with remaining parts taken from reference TRBV30 and TRBJ1-3, reads SQTIHQWPATLVQPVGSPLSLECTVEGTSNPNLYWYRQAAGRGLQLLFYSVGIGQISSEVPQNLSASRPQDRQFILSSKKLLLSDSGFYLCAWKGKISGNTIYFGEGSWLTVV.

A single count supports this clone. The V and J genes are TRBV28 and TRBJ2-7, with 8 bases identical to TRBD1. The germline CDR1 and CDR2 sequences are MDHEN and SYDVKM. V shed 7 bases and J 4 bases; nucleotides not matched to a gene: 9. The CDR3 loop spans 14 amino acids. The CDR3 bases are TGTGCCAGCACCTCCGGGACAGGTGTTTACGAGCAGTACTTC. Translating it yields CASTSGTGVYEQYF. The whole variable domain, filled in from reference TRBV28 and TRBJ2-7, reads DVKVTQSSRYLVKRTGEKVFLECVQDMDHENMFWYRQDPGLGLRLIYFSYDVKMKEKGDIPEGYSVSREKKERFSLILESASTNQTSMYLCASTSGTGVYEQYFGPGTRLTVT.